The 26 T cell receptor beta chains listed next were all sequenced from one sample in a study of identical twins. TCRdb analysed the 5' RACE reads with MiXCR anew, one entry per CDR3 protein. The profile shows under 450,000 distinct CDR3 sequences, about 18% of them singletons. Sequencing input: naive T cells sorted from blood. The receptor source for this set is a man aged 45-65 years in good health.

This clonotype was observed a handful of times. The chain recombines TRBV4-2 with TRBJ2-7; 8 nucleotides line up with TRBD1. The junction had 5 bases not matched to a gene; V was cut back by 1 base and J by 3 bases. This CDR3 region has 15 residues. Germline V CDR1 and CDR2: LGHNA, YNFKEQ. The CDR3 is CASSQGTGFDYEQYF. In DNA form, the CDR3 reads TGTGCCAGCAGCCAAGGGACAGGGTTTGACTACGAGCAGTACTTC.

The rearrangement links TRBV20-1 to TRBJ2-3, with 9 bases lining up with TRBD2. The CDR3 spans 15 residues. V lost 5 bases to trimming and J lost 1 base; unmatched junction nucleotides: 7. Germline loops: CDR1 DFQATT, CDR2 SNEGSKA (reference sequence). The CDR3 DNA sequence: TGCAGTGCTGGACCCCCTAGCGGGGGCACAGATACGCAGTATTTT. Its protein product is CSAGPPSGGTDTQYF.

V gene TRBV7-2 combines with J gene TRBJ2-3, with D unresolved. Germline CDR1 and CDR2: SGHTA and FQGNSA. The CDR3 is made up of 13 amino acids. Trimming removed 4 bases at V and 6 bases at J, with 11 bases between. CDR3 nucleotides: TGTGCCAGCAGCTACCTCGTTTCGGATACGCAGTATTTT. Encoded protein: CASSYLVSDTQYF.

This clonotype was seen repeatedly, ten times or more. The chain carries TRBV12-3 or TRBV12-4 and TRBJ2-3; 9 positions agree with TRBD2. The CDR3 loop spans 18 amino acids. V dropped 6 bases and J dropped 4; count of bases not matched to a gene: 17. In DNA form, the CDR3 reads TGTGCCAGCAGCATAAGGCTAGCGGGATACCTCAGTCCAGATACGCAGTATTTT. Translated, it gives CASSIRLAGYLSPDTQYF.

This clonotype was detected many times. This rearrangement joins TRBV20-1 to TRBJ1-5; the D is unclear. Germline assignment: CDR1 DFQATT and CDR2 SNEGSKA (reference sequence). V was clipped by 4 bases and J by 0 bases, with 13 bases between them. This CDR3 has 15 residues. CDR3 sequence (DNA): TGCAGTGCTATCCGACGGAGTTATAGCAATCAGCCCCAGCATTTT. Its translation is CSAIRRSYSNQPQHF.

This clonotype appeared a few times. The chain joins TRBV12-3 or TRBV12-4 to TRBJ2-3, with D possibly being TRBD1 (6 bases). The CDR3 has 15 amino acids. The V and J ends lost 7 bases and 0 bases respectively, with 14 bases between them. CDR3 nucleotides: TGTGCCAGCACCAGAAAGGGGGTTAGCACAGATACGCAGTATTTT. This translates into CASTRKGVSTDTQYF.

This clonotype was seen a handful of times. The chain couples TRBV5-4 to TRBJ1-6; D may be TRBD1 (5 bases). The CDR3 consists of 16 residues. Trimming took off 4 bases at V and 5 bases at J, with 16 bases between the two ends. Germline V gene lookup returns CDR1 SGHNT and CDR2 YYREEE (reference sequence). CDR3: CASSRDTGGNNSPLHF. The CDR3 DNA sequence: TGTGCCAGCAGCCGTGATACCGGGGGGAATAATTCACCCCTCCACTTT.

J is TRBJ2-3 and V is TRBV6-5; no definite D call. Trimming removed 2 bases at V and 2 bases at J, with 11 bases between. The CDR3 runs to 15 residues. The V gene's germline CDR1 is MNHEY and CDR2 SVGAGI. Written as DNA, the CDR3 is TGTGCCAGCAGTTACGAGAGCAGACTCACAGATACGCAGTATTTT. Protein: CASSYESRLTDTQYF.

This clonotype was seen ten or more times. The chain has TRBV11-2 and TRBJ1-2; 8 bases fit TRBD1. J gave up 4 bases and V 1 base, and 2 bases lay outside the gene matches. The CDR3 is made up of 14 amino acids. Per the germline V gene, CDR1 is SGHAT and CDR2 is FQNNGV. CDR3 sequence (DNA): TGTGCCAGCAGCTTAGCTCAGGGGGCCTATGGCTACACCTTC. Translating it yields CASSLAQGAYGYTF.

This clonotype was counted many times. J is TRBJ2-5 and V is TRBV9; 10 bases map to TRBD1. The germline V gene has CDR1 SGDLS and CDR2 YYNGEE. With V trimmed by 0 bases and J by 1 base, 3 bases remained unmatched. The CDR3 totals 16 residues. The CDR3 loop reads CASSVGTGGLQETQYF. CDR3 DNA sequence: TGTGCCAGCAGCGTAGGGACAGGGGGTCTCCAAGAGACCCAGTACTTC.

This chain uses TRBV9 with TRBJ2-5, with D possibly being TRBD2 (6 bases). The CDR3 sequence is 14 residues long. Trimming stripped 2 bases from V and 1 base from J, with 9 bases between. Per the germline V gene, CDR1 is SGDLS and CDR2 is YYNGEE. CDR3 DNA: TGTGCCAGCAGCGTGGGACTTATCCAAGAGACCCAGTACTTC. The encoded protein is CASSVGLIQETQYF.

This clonotype was found a few times. This rearrangement joins TRBV27 to TRBJ2-7, with TRBD2 identical over 7 bases. Germline V gene data show CDR1 as MNHEY and CDR2 as SMNVEV (reference sequence). The CDR3 is 15 residues long. The V segment lost 5 bases and the J segment 3 bases; nucleotides outside the gene matches: 10. The CDR3 is CASSQGAGVVYEQYF. The CDR3 DNA sequence: TGTGCCAGCAGTCAGGGTGCGGGAGTTGTCTACGAGCAGTACTTC.

Only a few counts were recorded for this clonotype. The chain recombines TRBV10-3 with TRBJ1-5; no definite D call. The V gene's germline CDR1 is ENHRY and CDR2 SYGVKD. Trimming removed 0 bases from V and 4 bases from J, with 10 bases in between. The length of the CDR3 is 15 residues. CDR3 nucleotide sequence: TGTGCCATCAGTGAGTCGGTCGTCGGAAATCAGCCCCAGCATTTT. Translation gives CAISESVVGNQPQHF.

The chain couples TRBV7-9 to TRBJ2-5, with D possibly being TRBD1 or TRBD2 (5 bases each). This CDR3 is 14 amino acids long. The germline V gene encodes CDR1 SEHNR and CDR2 FQNEAQ (reference sequence). The V gene lost 5 bases and the J gene lost 3 bases, with 13 bases spanning the gap. CDR3 protein: CASSHAGTEETQYF. The CDR3 coding sequence is TGTGCCAGCAGCCACGCCGGGACGGAAGAGACCCAGTACTTC.

This clonotype was seen at least ten times. The V call is TRBV4-1, the J call TRBJ2-7, with 11 bases identical to TRBD2. The V segment lost 3 bases and the J segment 2 bases; nucleotides outside the gene matches: 3. The CDR3 runs 15 residues. CDR1 and CDR2 (germline): MGHRA, YSYEKL. Written as DNA, the CDR3 is TGCGCCAGCAGCCACGATAGCGGGGGGGCCTACGAGCAGTACTTC. This encodes CASSHDSGGAYEQYF.

This clonotype was counted many times. This chain joins TRBV5-1 and TRBJ1-6; 7 nucleotides line up with TRBD1. Germline V gene sequence: CDR1 SGHRS, CDR2 YFSETQ. CDR3 size: 18 residues. V was clipped by 2 bases and J by 0 bases; unmatched bases: 8. In nucleotides, the CDR3 is TGCGCCAGCAGCTTTGGGCTGGACAGGATCTCCTATAATTCACCCCTCCACTTT. Its protein product is CASSFGLDRISYNSPLHF. The entire variable domain, with the rest obtained from reference TRBV5-1 and TRBJ1-6, is as follows: KAGVTQTPRYLIKTRGQQVTLSCSPISGHRSVSWYQQTPGQGLQFLFEYFSETQRNKGNFPGRFSGRQFSNSRSEMNVSTLELGDSALYLCASSFGLDRISYNSPLHFGNGTRLTVT.

The chain carries TRBV12-3 or TRBV12-4 and TRBJ2-7, with D uncertain. This CDR3 is 12 amino acids long. Trimming stripped 6 bases from V and 8 bases from J, with 14 bases between. The CDR3 DNA reads TGTGCCAGCAGCCGGGTTTTCCTGAAGCAGTACTTC. Encoded protein: CASSRVFLKQYF.

V and J are TRBV15 and TRBJ2-1, with D tentatively TRBD2 (6 bases). CDR1 LNHNV and CDR2 YYDKDF come from the germline V gene (reference sequence). CDR3 length equals 15 residues. Between the trimmed V and J ends, which lost 4 bases and 12 bases, there was a span of 22 bases. This CDR3 reads CATSKGTSVVPGQFF. The CDR3 DNA reads TGTGCCACCAGCAAAGGGACTTCCGTCGTTCCCGGGCAGTTCTTC.

The CDR3 DNA sequence: TGTGCCAGCAGCCCCCCGGGAACCCCTTCCTACGAGCAGTACTTC. It translates to CASSPPGTPSYEQYF. V is TRBV3-1 and J is TRBJ2-7; maybe TRBD2 (5 bases). Per germline, CDR1 LGHDT and CDR2 YNNKEL (reference sequence). V was shortened by 4 bases and J by 1 base, with 14 bases between the two germline ends. The CDR3 covers 15 residues.

The table lists this clonotype with many counts. The V and J genes are TRBV5-1 and TRBJ1-1, with 11 positions matching TRBD1. The CDR3 totals 16 residues. The germline CDR1 and CDR2 sequences are SGHRS and YFSETQ. J was trimmed by 3 bases and V by 4 bases; bases with no gene match: 8. The CDR3 nucleotides are TGCGCCAGCAGCATTGGGGACAGGGGGGGGTACACTGAAGCTTTCTTT. Translating it yields CASSIGDRGGYTEAFF.

CDR3 in DNA: TGCAGTGCTTTCGACTTGAGCTCCTACAATGAGCAGTTCTTC. It specifies CSAFDLSSYNEQFF. This chain joins TRBV20-1 and TRBJ2-1; no firm D call. This CDR3 contains 14 residues. V was pared by 5 bases and J by 0 bases, with 11 bases between. The germline V gene encodes CDR1 DFQATT and CDR2 SNEGSKA (reference sequence).

This clonotype was recorded at least ten times. V usage is TRBV20-1 and J usage is TRBJ2-1, with D perhaps matching TRBD2 (7 bases). Trimming took 1 base from V and 13 from J, leaving 11 bases between them. The CDR3 has 11 amino acids. Germline CDR1 reads DFQATT; CDR2 reads SNEGSKA (reference sequence). CDR3 protein: CSARGGGAQFF. Here the CDR3 DNA reads TGCAGTGCTAGAGGTGGGGGGGCCCAGTTCTTC.

This clonotype showed up many times. This chain joins TRBV12-3 or TRBV12-4 and TRBJ2-7; 9 nucleotides agree with TRBD1. This CDR3 spans 13 amino acids. Unmatched junction bases numbered 6, after V lost 6 bases and J lost 6 bases. CDR3 sequence: CASSRDRVSEQYF. For the CDR3, the DNA is TGTGCCAGCAGCCGGGACAGGGTCAGCGAGCAGTACTTC.

This rearrangement joins TRBV7-2 to TRBJ2-2; possible D gene TRBD1, 5 bases. CDR3 length: 15 residues. Trimming took off 5 bases at V and 4 bases at J, with 14 bases between the two ends. The V gene's germline CDR1 is SGHTA and CDR2 FQGNSA. This CDR3 is CASSTDSWGTGELFF. DNA of the CDR3: TGTGCCAGCAGCACCGACAGTTGGGGCACCGGGGAGCTGTTTTTT.

This clonotype was detected many times. This chain connects TRBV4-3 to TRBJ2-4, with 7 bases aligning to TRBD2. CDR3 size: 17 residues. J was trimmed by 0 bases and V by 0 bases; bases with no gene match: 5. Germline CDR1 is LGHNA and CDR2 is YSLEER. The CDR3 is CASSQDPSGLAKNIQYF. DNA of the CDR3: TGCGCCAGCAGCCAAGATCCTAGCGGTTTAGCCAAAAACATTCAGTACTTC.

The CDR3 DNA is TGCAGTGCTAGCGACAGACCAATCTCCTACGAGCAGTACTTC. Protein product: CSASDRPISYEQYF. The V gene is TRBV20-1, the J gene TRBJ2-7; a possible D gene is TRBD1 (5 bases). The CDR3 has 14 amino acids. Trimming pared 3 bases from V and 0 bases from J, leaving 12 bases between. In germline, CDR1 is DFQATT, CDR2 SNEGSKA (reference sequence).